This TCR beta chain was sequenced in a study of vaccination and CD4 T cells after COVID-19. Study results and caveats: Spike mono-reactivity was evident in 304 of the 307 vaccine-specific clones derived from convalescent patients. Convalescent patients showed a median 86.3% of reactive clones that were seen only post-vaccination.

CDR1 is SGHTA, CDR2 FQGNSA, per germline. This CDR3 has 17 residues. J lost 5 bases, V lost 5 bases, and 14 bases had no gene match. Cultured CD4+ T-cell DNA underwent Oncomine TCR Beta short-read sequencing. From CD4+ T cells that had been cultured, genomic DNA was extracted. TCRdb passed the PCR reads through MiXCR, listing each CDR3 protein once. The sample lists some 20,000 distinct CDR3 sequences; under 45% were seen once. With regard to this clonotype: Its antigen is still unknown.

The treatment was: roughly ten-day PBMC culture with coronavirus spike peptide pools or control peptides (ViraFEST assay). Fresh IL-2 medium replaced half the culture medium on days 3 and 7. The receptor's source is a human donor who received a COVID-19 vaccine. The source material was CD4+ T cells from blood, cultured in vitro, sampled before SARS-CoV-2 vaccination. The chain is built from TRBV7-2 and TRBJ2-7, with 11 positions matching TRBD2. Written as DNA, the CDR3 is TGTGCCAGCAGCCCCCGAGGGCTAGCGGGGGGCGGCAACGAGCAGTACTTC. Amino acid sequence: CASSPRGLAGGGNEQYF.